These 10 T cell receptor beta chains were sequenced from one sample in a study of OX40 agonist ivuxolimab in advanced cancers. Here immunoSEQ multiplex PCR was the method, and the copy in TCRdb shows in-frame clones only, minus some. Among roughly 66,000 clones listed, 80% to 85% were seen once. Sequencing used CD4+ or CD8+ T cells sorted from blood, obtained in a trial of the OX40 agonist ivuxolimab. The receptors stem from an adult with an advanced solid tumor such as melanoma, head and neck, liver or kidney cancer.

The CDR3 region has the DNA TGTGCCAGCAGCGACCCTATAGAGTGGGAGGGGGGCACAGATACGCAGTATTTT. Encoded protein: CASSDPIEWEGGTDTQYF. The chain is built from TRBV5-5 and TRBJ2-3, with a tentative D call TRBD2 (7 bases). Trimming took 4 bases from V and 1 from J, leaving 22 bases between them. This CDR3 region has 18 residues. Germline loops: CDR1 SGHKS, CDR2 YYEKEE (reference sequence).

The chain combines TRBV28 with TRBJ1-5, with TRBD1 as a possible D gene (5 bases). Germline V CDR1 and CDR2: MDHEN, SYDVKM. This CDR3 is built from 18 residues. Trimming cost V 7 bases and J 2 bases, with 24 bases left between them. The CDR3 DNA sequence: TGTGCCAGCACCCAAATGGGCGGGGCAGGGTTAGGCAATCAGCCCCAGCATTTT. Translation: CASTQMGGAGLGNQPQHF.

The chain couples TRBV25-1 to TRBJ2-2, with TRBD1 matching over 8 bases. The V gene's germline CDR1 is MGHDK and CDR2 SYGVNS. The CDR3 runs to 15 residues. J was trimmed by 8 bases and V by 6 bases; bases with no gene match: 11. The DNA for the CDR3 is TGTGCCAGCAGAAGGGACAGGCCCATCTCGGGGGAGCTGTTTTTT. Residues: CASRRDRPISGELFF. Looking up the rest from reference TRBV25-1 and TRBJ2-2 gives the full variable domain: EADIYQTPRYLVIGTGKKITLECSQTMGHDKMYWYQQDPGMELHLIHYSYGVNSTEKGDLSSESTVSRIRTEHFPLTLESARPSHTSQYLCASRRDRPISGELFFGEGSRLTVL.

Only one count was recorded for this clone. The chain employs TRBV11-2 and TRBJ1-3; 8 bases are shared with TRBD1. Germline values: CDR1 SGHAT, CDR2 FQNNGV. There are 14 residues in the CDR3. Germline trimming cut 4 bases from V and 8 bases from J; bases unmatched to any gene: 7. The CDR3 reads CASSSWTGTDTIYF. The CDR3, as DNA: TGTGCCAGCAGCTCGTGGACAGGGACAGACACCATATATTTT.

Here the CDR3 reads CASSLAYEQYF. CDR3 bases: TGTGCCAGCAGTTTAGCGTACGAGCAGTACTTC. The chain couples TRBV28 to TRBJ2-7; D uncertain. The ends were cut back, 2 bases at V and 4 bases at J, with 3 bases in the middle. The CDR3 is 11 residues long. CDR1 and CDR2 (germline): MDHEN, SYDVKM.

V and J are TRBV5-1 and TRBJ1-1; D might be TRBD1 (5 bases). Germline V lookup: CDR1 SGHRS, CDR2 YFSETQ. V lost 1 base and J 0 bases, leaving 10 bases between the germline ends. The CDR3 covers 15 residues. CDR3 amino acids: CASSLNTGMNTEAFF. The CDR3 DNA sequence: TGCGCCAGCAGCTTGAATACAGGTATGAACACTGAAGCTTTCTTT.

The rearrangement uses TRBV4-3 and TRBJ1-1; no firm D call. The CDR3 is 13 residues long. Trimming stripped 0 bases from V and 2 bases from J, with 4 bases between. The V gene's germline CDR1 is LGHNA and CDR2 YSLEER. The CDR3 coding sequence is TGCGCCAGCAGCCAAGATTTCAACACTGAAGCTTTCTTT. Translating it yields CASSQDFNTEAFF.

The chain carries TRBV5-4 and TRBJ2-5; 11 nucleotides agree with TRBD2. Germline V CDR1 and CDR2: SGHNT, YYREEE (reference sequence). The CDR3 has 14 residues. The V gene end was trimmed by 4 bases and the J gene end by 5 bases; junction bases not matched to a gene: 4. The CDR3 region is CASSPRTSGETQYF. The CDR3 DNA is TGTGCCAGCAGCCCGAGGACTAGCGGGGAGACCCAGTACTTC.

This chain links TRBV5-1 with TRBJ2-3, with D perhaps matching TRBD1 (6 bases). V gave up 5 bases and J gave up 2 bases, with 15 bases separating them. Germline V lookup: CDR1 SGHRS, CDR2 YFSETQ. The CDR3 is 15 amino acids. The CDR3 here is CASRQGPIATDTQYF. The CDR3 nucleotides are TGCGCCAGCAGACAGGGACCGATTGCCACAGATACGCAGTATTTT.

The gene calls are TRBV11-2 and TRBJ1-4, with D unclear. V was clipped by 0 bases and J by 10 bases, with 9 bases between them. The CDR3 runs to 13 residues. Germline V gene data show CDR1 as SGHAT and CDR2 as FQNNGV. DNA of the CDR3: TGTGCCAGCAGCTTAGAAAGGGTGGGAAAACTGTTTTTT. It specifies CASSLERVGKLFF.